The clone carrying this T cell receptor (beta chain) was counted at least ten times. Its antigen is unknown. The data were taken from a study of metastatic and nonmetastatic thyroid tumors. Study context: It was across blood and tumor or nodule tissue from malignant and benign thyroid patients that repertoires were compared. General study results and limits: Reportedly, malignant thyroid tumors had significantly higher TCR beta diversity than benign nodules, in blood and tumor.

There were no patients who had received any treatment before thyroid surgery. Authors' analysis steps: Variation in CDR3 across clinicopathological groups served as the basis for constructing a distant-metastasis classifier in papillary thyroid cancer. TCRdb reprocessed the PCR reads via MiXCR. For this entry, the V and J calls and clone size follow TCRdb and not the study's own pipeline. The sample consists of around 40,000 clones, approximately 13% of them appearing once. The sequencing input was blood. The sequence derives from a female donor with papillary thyroid cancer or a benign thyroid nodule (not recorded which). Some clones in this sample may be carry-over from other donors' samples.

The CDR3 region has the DNA TGTGCCAGCAGCTCCGGCGGGGTAGGGAACACTGAAGCTTTCTTT. It specifies CASSSGGVGNTEAFF. The gene calls are TRBV7-3 and TRBJ1-1; D is unresolved. The CDR3 contains 15 residues. Between the trimmed V and J ends, which lost 4 bases and 1 base, there was a span of 13 bases. Germline V lookup: CDR1 SGHTA, CDR2 FQGTGA. The full variable domain, with the rest looked up from reference TRBV7-3 and TRBJ1-1, is GAGVSQTPSNKVTEKGKYVELRCDPISGHTALYWYRQSLGQGPEFLIYFQGTGAADDSGLPNDRFFAVRPEGSVSTLKIQRTERGDSAVYLCASSSGGVGNTEAFFGQGTRLTVV.